What follows are 4 T cell receptor beta chains derived from one specimen sequenced in a study of OX40 agonist ivuxolimab in advanced cancers. Method: immunoSEQ multiplex PCR; TCRdb's copy keeps in-frame clones and lacks some. The sample has more than 65,000 clones, roughly 84% seen once. The source material was CD4+ or CD8+ T cells sorted from blood, sampled in a trial of the OX40 agonist ivuxolimab. These TCRs come from an adult with an advanced solid tumor such as melanoma, head and neck, liver or kidney cancer.

J is TRBJ2-5 and V is TRBV19; D not resolved. Germline loops: CDR1 LNHDA, CDR2 SQIVND (reference sequence). V was cut by 2 bases and J by 5 bases, with 9 bases left in between. This CDR3 has 13 amino acids. CDR3 DNA sequence: TGTGCCAGTAGTATATCCACCTGGGAGACCCAGTACTTC. It is translated as CASSISTWETQYF.

V is TRBV18 and J is TRBJ1-2; D gene uncertain. V was trimmed by 2 bases and J by 4 bases, leaving 11 bases between them. Looked up from germline, CDR1 is KGHSH and CDR2 is LQKENI. This CDR3 has 14 amino acids. CDR3 sequence reads: CASSPIKGFYGYTF. The CDR3 nucleotides read TGTGCCAGCTCACCAATAAAAGGGTTCTATGGCTACACCTTC.

The rearrangement uses TRBV28 and TRBJ1-2, with TRBD1 matching over 9 bases. From germline, CDR1 is MDHEN and CDR2 SYDVKM. V shed 7 bases, J shed 2 bases, and the junction held 8 bases outside the gene matches. CDR3 length: 15 residues. The CDR3 protein is CASTANRGRNYGYTF. The CDR3 nucleotides read TGTGCCAGCACCGCGAACAGGGGGCGCAACTATGGCTACACCTTC.

The genes are TRBV14 and TRBJ1-1; D ambiguous. Trimming pared 0 bases from V and 4 bases from J, leaving 12 bases between. CDR1 is SGHDN, CDR2 FVKESK, per germline. The CDR3 is made up of 15 amino acids. The CDR3 loop is CASSQDQVLGTEAFF. CDR3 nucleotide sequence: TGTGCCAGCAGCCAAGATCAGGTTTTGGGCACTGAAGCTTTCTTT.